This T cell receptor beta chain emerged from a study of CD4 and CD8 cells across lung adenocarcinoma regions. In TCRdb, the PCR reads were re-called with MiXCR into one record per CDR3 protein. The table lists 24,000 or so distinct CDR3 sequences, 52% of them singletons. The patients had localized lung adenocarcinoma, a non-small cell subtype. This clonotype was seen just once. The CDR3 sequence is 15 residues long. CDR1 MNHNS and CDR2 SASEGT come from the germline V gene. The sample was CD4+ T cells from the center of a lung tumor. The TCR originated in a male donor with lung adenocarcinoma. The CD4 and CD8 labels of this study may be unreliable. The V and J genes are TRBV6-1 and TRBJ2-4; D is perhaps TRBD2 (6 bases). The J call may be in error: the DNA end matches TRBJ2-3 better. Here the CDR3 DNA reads TGTGCCAGCGGCTCGGGGCGGGGAGCCAAAAACACGCAGTATTTT. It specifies CASGSGRGAKNTQYF.